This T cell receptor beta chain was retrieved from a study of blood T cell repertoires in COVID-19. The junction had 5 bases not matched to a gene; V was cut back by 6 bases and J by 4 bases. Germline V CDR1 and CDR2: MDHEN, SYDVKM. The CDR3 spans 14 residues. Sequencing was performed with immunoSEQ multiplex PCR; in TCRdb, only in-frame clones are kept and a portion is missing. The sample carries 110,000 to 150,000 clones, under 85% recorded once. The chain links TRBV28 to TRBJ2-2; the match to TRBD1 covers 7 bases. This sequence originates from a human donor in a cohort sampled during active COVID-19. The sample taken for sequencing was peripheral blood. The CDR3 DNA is TGTGCCAGCAGGCGTGGGACAGCCACCGGGGAGCTGTTTTTT. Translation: CASRRGTATGELFF.